What follows is one T cell receptor beta chain and its context. Data came from immunoSEQ multiplex PCR; TCRdb stores just in-frame clones and leaves some out. The sample gives 300,000 to 450,000 clones, 85% of which show up once; around 3.4% is in the top ten. This entry comes from a study of blood T cell repertoires in COVID-19. The CDR3 consists of 15 residues. CDR1 is SEHNR, CDR2 FQNEAQ, per germline (reference sequence). Trimming took 1 base from V and 5 from J, leaving 15 bases between them. The receptor was isolated from a woman aged 18-35 years with acute or convalescent COVID-19. Material for sequencing was peripheral blood. The rearrangement joins TRBV7-9 to TRBJ2-7; tentatively, D is TRBD1 (6 bases). The CDR3 reads CASSLGRSGVNEQYF. CDR3 nucleotide sequence: TGTGCCAGCAGCTTAGGCCGCTCAGGGGTAAACGAGCAGTACTTC.